Described below is a single TCR beta chain sequence and its context. Antigen unknown. The entry originates in a study of shared clonotypes between healthy human individuals. About the study: Used for every donor were three CD4 naive, three CD4 memory, two CD8 naive and one CD8 memory plate.

Study conclusions and caveats: It was observed that roughly 5.5% of naive CD4 clonotypes were shared across a few donors.

The study drew all its donors from Caucasian adults living in Nashville, Tennessee. Sequenced by immunoSEQ multiplex PCR; TCRdb stores in-frame clones only, minus some. The sample yields about 2.4 million clones, approximately 93% seen once. The germline V and J ends were trimmed by 5 bases and 3 bases, with 14 bases remaining between them. Germline V gene sequence: CDR1 SSHAT, CDR2 FNYEAQ (reference sequence). The CDR3 is made up of 14 amino acids. The V gene is TRBV7-7, the J gene TRBJ2-7; TRBD2 is a possible D gene (7 bases). The sequenced sample consisted of naive CD4+ T cells from PBMCs. The subset: CD45RA+ positively selected. The sequence was obtained from a man between 18 and 35 years old in good health. Some clones in this sample may be carry-over from other donors' samples. DNA of the CDR3: TGTGCCAGCAGCCCGGGGAGGGGGAACTACGAGCAGTACTTC. Translating gives CASSPGRGNYEQYF.